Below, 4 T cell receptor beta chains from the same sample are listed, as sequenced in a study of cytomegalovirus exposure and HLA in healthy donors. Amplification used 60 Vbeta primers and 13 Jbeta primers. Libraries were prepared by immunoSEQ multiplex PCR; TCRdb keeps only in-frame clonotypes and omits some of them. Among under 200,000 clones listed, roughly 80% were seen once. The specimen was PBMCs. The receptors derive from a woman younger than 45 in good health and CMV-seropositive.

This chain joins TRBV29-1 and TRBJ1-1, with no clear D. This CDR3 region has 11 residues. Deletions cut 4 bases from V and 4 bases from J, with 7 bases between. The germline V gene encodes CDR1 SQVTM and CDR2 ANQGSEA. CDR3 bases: TGCAGCGTTGGGGCGCCCACTGAAGCTTTCTTT. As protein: CSVGAPTEAFF.

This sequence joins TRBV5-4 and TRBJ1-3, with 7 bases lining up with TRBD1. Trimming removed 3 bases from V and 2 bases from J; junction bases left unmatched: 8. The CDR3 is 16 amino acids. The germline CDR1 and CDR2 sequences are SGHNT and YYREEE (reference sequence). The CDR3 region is CASSSIPGTAGNTIYF. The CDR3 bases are TGTGCCAGCAGCTCAATACCTGGGACAGCTGGAAACACCATATATTTT.

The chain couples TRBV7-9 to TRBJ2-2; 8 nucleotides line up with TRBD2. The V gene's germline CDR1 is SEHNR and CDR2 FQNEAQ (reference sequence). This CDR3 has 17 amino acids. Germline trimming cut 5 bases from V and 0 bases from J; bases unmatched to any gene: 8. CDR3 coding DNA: TGTGCCAGCAGCGAACTAGCGGAGCGCTCGAACACCGGGGAGCTGTTTTTT. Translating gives CASSELAERSNTGELFF.

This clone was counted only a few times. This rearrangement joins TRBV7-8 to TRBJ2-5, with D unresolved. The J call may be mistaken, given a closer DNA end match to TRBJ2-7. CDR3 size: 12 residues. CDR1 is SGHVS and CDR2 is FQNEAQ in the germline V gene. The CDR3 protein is CASSSVSYEQYF. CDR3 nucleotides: TGTGCCAGCAGCTCCGTCTCCTACGAGCAGTACTTC.